This T cell receptor (beta chain) appears in the sequencing data of a study of T cells in localized non-small cell lung cancer. Germline V gene sequence: CDR1 MNHEY, CDR2 SMNVEV (reference sequence). V was cut by 3 bases and J by 4 bases, with 9 bases left in between. The length of the CDR3 is 13 residues. Study-wide results and limits: Sequencing was restricted to one tumor region; therefore, heterogeneity remains possible. The study found T cell clonality highest in uninvolved adjacent lung, above tumor. Patients showing higher blood T cell density tended to see longer overall survival. Adjacent lung had a median approximately 50 of the 100 largest tumor clones.

With regard to this clone: The antigen is undetermined.

This table comes from immunoSEQ multiplex PCR, and its TCRdb copy is limited to in-frame clones, with some not included. This table has 90,000 to 100,000 clones, roughly 91% appearing once. The source material was PBMCs, sampled before any cancer treatment. This TCR was sampled from a woman between 40 and 69 years old with stage II squamous cell lung carcinoma. V gene TRBV27 combines with J gene TRBJ1-1; TRBD1 might be the D (5 bases). CDR3 nucleotides: TGTGCCAGCAGTTTTCAAGGGGCCACTGAAGCTTTCTTT. Protein sequence: CASSFQGATEAFF.